Below are 10 T cell receptor beta chains sequenced from a single sample in a study of control samples from healthy donors and cancer patients. The repertoire was sequenced with immunoSEQ multiplex PCR; TCRdb's copy has only in-frame clones and lacks some. The top ten hold around 17% of the sample, which has approximately 110,000 clones, more than 85% seen once. The sequenced material came from blood. The origin of the receptors is a woman aged 45-60 years in good health.

This chain links TRBV19 with TRBJ2-6, with 7 bases aligning to TRBD1. V was pared by 2 bases and J by 4 bases, with 5 bases of the junction left unmatched. From germline, CDR1 is LNHDA and CDR2 SQIVND (reference sequence). The CDR3 is 16 amino acids. The chain's CDR3 is CASSITGAWGANVLTF. In DNA, the CDR3 is TGTGCCAGTAGTATAACAGGGGCGTGGGGGGCCAACGTCCTGACTTTC. The full variable domain, with the rest looked up from reference TRBV19 and TRBJ2-6, is DGGITQSPKYLFRKEGQNVTLSCEQNLNHDAMYWYRQDPGQGLRLIYYSQIVNDFQKGDIAEGYSVSREKKESFPLTVTSAQKNPTAFYLCASSITGAWGANVLTFGAGSRLTVL.

Only one count was recorded for this clone. The rearrangement joins TRBV28 to TRBJ1-5; 7 bases are shared with TRBD1. CDR1 is MDHEN, CDR2 SYDVKM, per germline. Losses at the gene ends were 5 bases for V and 5 bases for J; bases not matched to a gene: 6. This CDR3 region has 14 residues. CDR3 region: CASSEDRAHQPQHF. The CDR3 nucleotides read TGTGCCAGCAGTGAAGACAGGGCCCATCAGCCCCAGCATTTT.

This clone was seen only once. The rearrangement joins TRBV14 to TRBJ2-5, with D perhaps matching TRBD2 (5 bases). CDR1 and CDR2 (germline): SGHDN, FVKESK. The CDR3 sequence is 13 residues long. Deletions cut 3 bases from V and 5 bases from J, with 10 bases between. CDR3 in amino acids: CASSQGVRETQYF. The CDR3 DNA reads as TGTGCCAGCAGCCAGGGAGTGAGGGAGACCCAGTACTTC.

The J gene is TRBJ1-2, the V gene TRBV15; 7 positions match TRBD1. V lost 5 bases and J lost 6; bases outside the gene matches: 15. Germline V lookup: CDR1 LNHNV, CDR2 YYDKDF (reference sequence). This CDR3 is built from 16 residues. The CDR3 loop reads CATSAHRQGSPHGYTF. In DNA, the CDR3 is TGTGCCACCAGCGCCCACCGACAGGGATCCCCCCATGGCTACACCTTC.

The CDR3 is CASKRDTTTYEQYF. For the CDR3, the DNA is TGTGCCAGCAAACGGGACACCACAACCTACGAGCAGTACTTC. V and J are TRBV6-5 and TRBJ2-7; maybe TRBD1 (6 bases). The germline V gene encodes CDR1 MNHEY and CDR2 SVGAGI. V was trimmed by 7 bases and J by 2 bases, leaving 15 bases between them. The CDR3 contains 14 residues.

The chain uses TRBV5-4 and TRBJ2-2; maybe TRBD2 (6 bases). Germline CDR1 and CDR2: SGHNT and YYREEE (reference sequence). This CDR3 contains 14 residues. Deletions cut 9 bases from V and 3 bases from J, with 15 bases between. DNA of the CDR3: TGTGCCACCCGAGGAGGGGCCGACACCGGGGAGCTGTTTTTT. This sequence encodes CATRGGADTGELFF.

The chain is built from TRBV6-6 and TRBJ2-3, with D maybe TRBD1 (6 bases). The CDR3 runs to 13 residues. CDR1 is MNHNY, CDR2 SVGAGI, per germline (reference sequence). V was clipped by 5 bases and J by 6 bases, with 12 bases between them. The CDR3 loop is CASSALRGDTQYF. The CDR3 nucleotides read TGTGCCAGCAGTGCCCTGAGGGGGGATACGCAGTATTTT.

This clone appeared a few times. The CDR3 reads CASSLGPGHNQPQHF. The CDR3 DNA is TGTGCCAGCAGCTTAGGGCCAGGACACAATCAGCCCCAGCATTTT. The chain carries TRBV7-9 and TRBJ1-5; possibly TRBD1 for D (5 bases). The germline gives CDR1 SEHNR, CDR2 FQNEAQ (reference sequence). V was pared by 1 base and J by 3 bases, with 10 bases between. The CDR3 contains 15 residues.

The genes are TRBV25-1 and TRBJ2-2, with D unclear. Per germline, CDR1 MGHDK and CDR2 SYGVNS. The CDR3 spans 14 residues. Trimming cost V 4 bases and J 2 bases, with 8 bases left between them. The CDR3 DNA is TGTGCCAGCAGTGCCGATATTAACACCGGGGAGCTGTTTTTT. Translating gives CASSADINTGELFF.

The chain combines TRBV6-5 with TRBJ1-1; D not certain. Germline assignment: CDR1 MNHEY and CDR2 SVGAGI. The CDR3 extends over 14 amino acids. The V gene lost 3 bases and the J gene lost 5 bases, with 13 bases spanning the gap. Here the CDR3 reads CASSYYGVRTEAFF. CDR3 DNA sequence: TGTGCCAGCAGTTATTATGGGGTGCGGACTGAAGCTTTCTTT.